The entry below describes one T cell receptor (beta chain). The V and J ends lost 4 bases and 2 bases respectively, with 15 bases between them. Looked up from germline, CDR1 is SGHRS and CDR2 is YFSETQ. The CDR3 consists of 15 residues. This sample is drawn from a study of blood T cell repertoires in COVID-19. Overall study context: The United States, Italy and Spain supplied acute and convalescent COVID-19 samples. T cells, B-cell-depleted T cells, or PBMCs provided the cDNA or gDNA that served as material.

In the study's own analysis: Amplification of reference gene primers provided the estimated nucleated cell counts. Generated by immunoSEQ multiplex PCR, the TCRdb table keeps only in-frame clones and is missing some. The V and J calls and clone size come from that table; D and trimming were worked out from the DNA. The sample comprises about 200,000 clones, 88% of which are singletons, and 5.5% to 7% rests with the top ten. J is TRBJ2-5 and V is TRBV5-1, with D possibly matching TRBD1 (6 bases). This TCR derives from a man aged 40-49 years with active or convalescent COVID-19. Input material: peripheral blood. This chain's CDR3 is CASSPITGQQETQYF. DNA for the CDR3: TGCGCCAGCAGCCCCATCACGGGACAACAAGAGACCCAGTACTTC.